Many counts were recorded for the clone carrying this T cell receptor (beta chain). This sample's time point: newly diagnosed GD, antithyroid drugs for less than 3 months. Scientists built the TCR library using RNA that was extracted from PBMCs. Criteria from the American Thyroid Association guidelines were applied to diagnose Graves' disease. Researchers made TCR beta libraries by using iRepertoire HTBI primers and running Arm-PCR on CDR3 regions. TCRdb re-called the multiplex PCR reads through MiXCR, storing one row per CDR3 protein. The data contain under 400,000 distinct CDR3 sequences, around 15% of them singletons. The CDR3 spans 11 residues. The germline V and J ends were trimmed by 4 bases and 16 bases, with 14 bases remaining between them. In germline, CDR1 is KGHSH, CDR2 LQKENI. These data come from a study of regulatory T cells in long-lasting Graves disease. These same records also appear under a second study, on T cells in Graves' hyperthyroidism and ophthalmopathy. That paper notes: Each diagnosis drew on symptoms, thyroxine, TRAb, thyroid ultrasound and orbital computed tomography findings. Onset of ophthalmopathy came a median roughly 6.5 months after the model predicted it.

This sample comprised peripheral blood mononuclear cells (PBMCs), obtained at new diagnosis, from a patient treated with antithyroid drugs. The chain joins TRBV18 to TRBJ2-1, with D perhaps TRBD2 (6 bases). This sequence originates from a man aged 35 to 55 with Graves disease. CDR3 sequence: CASSRVDYPFF. CDR3 DNA: TGTGCCAGCTCACGCGTGGACTACCCTTTCTTC.